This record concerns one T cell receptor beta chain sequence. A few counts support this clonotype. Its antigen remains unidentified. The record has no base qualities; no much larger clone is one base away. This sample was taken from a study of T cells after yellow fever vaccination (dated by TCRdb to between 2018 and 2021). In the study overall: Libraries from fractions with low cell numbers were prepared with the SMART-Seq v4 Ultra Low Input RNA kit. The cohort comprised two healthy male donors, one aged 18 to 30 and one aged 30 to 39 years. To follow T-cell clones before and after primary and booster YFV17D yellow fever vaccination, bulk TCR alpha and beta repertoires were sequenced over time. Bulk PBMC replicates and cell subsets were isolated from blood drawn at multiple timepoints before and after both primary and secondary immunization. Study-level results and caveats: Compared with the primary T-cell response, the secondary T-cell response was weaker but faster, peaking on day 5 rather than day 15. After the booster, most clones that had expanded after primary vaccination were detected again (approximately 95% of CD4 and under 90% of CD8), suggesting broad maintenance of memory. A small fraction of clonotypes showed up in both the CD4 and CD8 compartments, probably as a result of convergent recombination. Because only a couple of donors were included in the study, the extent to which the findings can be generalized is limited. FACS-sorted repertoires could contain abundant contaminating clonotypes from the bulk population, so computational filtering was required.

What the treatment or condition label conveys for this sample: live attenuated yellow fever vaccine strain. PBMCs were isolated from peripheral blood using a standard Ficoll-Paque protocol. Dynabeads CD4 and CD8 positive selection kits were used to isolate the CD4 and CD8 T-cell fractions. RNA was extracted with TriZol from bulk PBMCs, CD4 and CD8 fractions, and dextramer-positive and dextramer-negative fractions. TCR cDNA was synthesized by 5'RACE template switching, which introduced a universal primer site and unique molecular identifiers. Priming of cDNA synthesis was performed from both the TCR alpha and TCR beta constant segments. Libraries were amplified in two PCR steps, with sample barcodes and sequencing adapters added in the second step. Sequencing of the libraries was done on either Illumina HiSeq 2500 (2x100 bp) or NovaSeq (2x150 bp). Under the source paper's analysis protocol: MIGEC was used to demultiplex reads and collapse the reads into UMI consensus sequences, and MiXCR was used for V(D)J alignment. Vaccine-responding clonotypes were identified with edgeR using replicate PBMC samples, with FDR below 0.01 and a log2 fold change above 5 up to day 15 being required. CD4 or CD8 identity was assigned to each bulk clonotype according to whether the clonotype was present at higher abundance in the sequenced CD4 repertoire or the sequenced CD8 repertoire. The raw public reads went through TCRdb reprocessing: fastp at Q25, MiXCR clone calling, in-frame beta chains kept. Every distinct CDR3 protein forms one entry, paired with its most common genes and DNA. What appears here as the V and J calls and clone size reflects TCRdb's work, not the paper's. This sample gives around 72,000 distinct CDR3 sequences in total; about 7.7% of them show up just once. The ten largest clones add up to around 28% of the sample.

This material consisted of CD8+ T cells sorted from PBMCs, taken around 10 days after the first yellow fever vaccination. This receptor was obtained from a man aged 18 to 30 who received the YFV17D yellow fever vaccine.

The CDR3 corresponds to CASSPGYSPLHF. The bases read TGTGCCAGCAGCCCAGGGTACTCACCCCTCCACTTT. The sequence links TRBV9 to TRBJ1-6; TRBD1 might be the D gene, on 5 matching bases. According to the germline V gene, CDR1 reads SGDLS and CDR2 reads YYNGEE. Trimming removed 4 bases from V and 10 bases from J, leaving 9 bases between the germline ends. Its CDR3 holds 12 amino acids, cysteine through phenylalanine. Only CDR3 DNA is held: 36 bases, read in frame from base 1. Where the CDR3 stops, the reference TRBV9 and TRBJ1-6 genes take over; the full variable domain is DSGVTQTPKHLITATGQRVTLRCSPRSGDLSVYWYQQSLDQGLQFLIQYYNGEERAKGNILERFSAQQFPDLHSELNLSSLELGDSALYFCASSPGYSPLHFGNGTRLTVT.